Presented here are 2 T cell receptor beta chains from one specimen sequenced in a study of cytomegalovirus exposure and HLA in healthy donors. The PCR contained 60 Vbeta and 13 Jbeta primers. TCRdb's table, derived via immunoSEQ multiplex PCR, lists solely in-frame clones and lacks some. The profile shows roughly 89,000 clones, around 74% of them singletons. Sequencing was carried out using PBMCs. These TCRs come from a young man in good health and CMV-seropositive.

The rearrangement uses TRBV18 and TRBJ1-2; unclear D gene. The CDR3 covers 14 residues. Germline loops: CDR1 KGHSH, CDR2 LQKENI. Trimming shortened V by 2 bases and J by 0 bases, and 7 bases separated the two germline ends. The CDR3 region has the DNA TGTGCCAGCTCACCATATAGTTCTAACTATGGCTACACCTTC. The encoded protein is CASSPYSSNYGYTF.

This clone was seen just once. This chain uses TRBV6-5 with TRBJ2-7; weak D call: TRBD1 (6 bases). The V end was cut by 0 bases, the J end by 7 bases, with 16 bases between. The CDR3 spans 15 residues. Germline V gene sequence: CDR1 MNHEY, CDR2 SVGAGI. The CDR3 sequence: CASSYSGQGLEEQYF. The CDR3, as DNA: TGTGCCAGCAGTTACTCGGGCCAGGGGTTGGAGGAGCAGTACTTC.